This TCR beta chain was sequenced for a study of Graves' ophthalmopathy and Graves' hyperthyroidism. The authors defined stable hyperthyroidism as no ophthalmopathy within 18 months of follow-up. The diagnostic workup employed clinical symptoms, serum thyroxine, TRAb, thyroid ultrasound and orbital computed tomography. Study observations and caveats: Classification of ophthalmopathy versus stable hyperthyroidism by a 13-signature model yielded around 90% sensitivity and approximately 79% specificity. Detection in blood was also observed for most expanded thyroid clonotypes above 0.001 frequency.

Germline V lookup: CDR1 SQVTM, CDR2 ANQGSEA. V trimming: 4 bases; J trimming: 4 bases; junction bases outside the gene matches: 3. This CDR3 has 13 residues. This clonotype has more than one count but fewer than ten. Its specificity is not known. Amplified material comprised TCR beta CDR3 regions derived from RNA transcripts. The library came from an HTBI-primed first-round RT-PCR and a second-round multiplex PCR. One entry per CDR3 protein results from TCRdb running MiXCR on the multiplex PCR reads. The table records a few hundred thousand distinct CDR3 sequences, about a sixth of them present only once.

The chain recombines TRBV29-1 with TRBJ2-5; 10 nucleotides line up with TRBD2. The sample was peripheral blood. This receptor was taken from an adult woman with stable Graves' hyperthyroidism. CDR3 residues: CSVVAGGLETQYF. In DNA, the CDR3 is TGCAGCGTTGTAGCGGGAGGATTAGAGACCCAGTACTTC.